What follows are 14 T cell receptor beta chains derived from one specimen sequenced in a study of blood T cell repertoires in COVID-19. Produced via immunoSEQ multiplex PCR; TCRdb's table is partial and in-frame only. The table records nearly 350,000 clones, 80% to 90% of them present only once. The sequencing sample was made of peripheral blood. Receptor source: a man younger than 40 with active or convalescent COVID-19.

The chain combines TRBV2 with TRBJ2-2, with D perhaps matching TRBD1 (6 bases). Trimming took off 6 bases at V and 0 bases at J, with 11 bases between the two ends. CDR1 is SNHLY, CDR2 FYNNEI, per germline. The CDR3 consists of 15 residues. The CDR3, as DNA: TGTGCCAGCAGAACCGGGACAACGAACACCGGGGAGCTGTTTTTT. Translation: CASRTGTTNTGELFF. Combining the CDR3 with reference TRBV2 and TRBJ2-2 gives the whole variable domain EPEVTQTPSHQVTQMGQEVILRCVPISNHLYFYWYRQILGQKVEFLVSFYNNEISEKSEIFDDQFSVERPDGSNFTLKIRSTKLEDSAMYFCASRTGTTNTGELFFGEGSRLTVL.

The rearrangement links TRBV7-2 to TRBJ2-3, with D perhaps TRBD2 (6 bases). Germline lookup yields CDR1 SGHTA and CDR2 FQGNSA. Trimming pared 7 bases from V and 0 bases from J, leaving 14 bases between. The CDR3 contains 15 residues. This CDR3 is CASTSLAGSTDTQYF. The CDR3 DNA follows: TGTGCCAGCACCTCCTTGGCGGGAAGCACAGATACGCAGTATTTT.

This clone was counted once. This chain connects TRBV4-1 to TRBJ1-2; TRBD1 matches 7 bases. The CDR3 loop spans 16 amino acids. The ends lost 3 bases at V and 0 bases at J; junction bases unmatched: 7. In germline, CDR1 is MGHRA, CDR2 YSYEKL. This CDR3 reads CASSQGRDSTNYGYTF. The CDR3 DNA reads TGCGCCAGCAGCCAGGGGCGGGACAGTACTAACTATGGCTACACCTTC.

The V call is TRBV28, the J call TRBJ1-1, with D perhaps TRBD1 (5 bases). The CDR3 spans 12 residues. In germline, CDR1 is MDHEN, CDR2 SYDVKM. V lost 2 bases and J lost 8, with 9 bases in between. The CDR3 region has the DNA TGTGCCAGCAGTTTAAGGGGTGGAGAAGCTTTCTTT. Its protein is CASSLRGGEAFF.

Points on this clone: The sample holds other DNA sequences that translate to the same CDR3. The chain uses TRBV27 and TRBJ2-7; 8 bases fit TRBD1. Germline V lookup: CDR1 MNHEY, CDR2 SMNVEV (reference sequence). V was clipped by 2 bases and J by 1 base; unmatched bases: 1. The CDR3 is made up of 14 amino acids. The CDR3 region is CASSLGTGSYEQYF. The CDR3 DNA reads as TGTGCCAGCAGTTTAGGGACAGGATCCTACGAGCAGTACTTC.

In nucleotides, the CDR3 is TGTGCCAGCAGCTTCCCAAGGGGTCGCTCCAACACCGGGGAGCTGTTTTTT. It translates to CASSFPRGRSNTGELFF. The chain joins TRBV7-2 to TRBJ2-2; D might be TRBD1 (5 bases). The V end lost 3 bases, the J end lost 2 bases, and 16 bases lay between the germline ends. Per the germline V gene, CDR1 is SGHTA and CDR2 is FQGNSA. This CDR3 has 17 amino acids.

Only a few counts were recorded for this clone. The V gene is TRBV20-1, the J gene TRBJ2-3; the match to TRBD2 covers 14 bases. Germline V gives CDR1 DFQATT, CDR2 SNEGSKA (reference sequence). The CDR3 extends over 16 amino acids. V was clipped by 3 bases and J by 6 bases; unmatched bases: 8. The CDR3 nucleotides read TGCAGTGCTAGTGTCGGGACTAGCGGGAGAACGGATACGCAGTATTTT. Translated, it gives CSASVGTSGRTDTQYF.

In its sample, this clone was seen once. The V and J genes are TRBV7-3 and TRBJ2-1; 8 positions match TRBD2. The ends lost 5 bases at V and 5 bases at J; junction bases unmatched: 8. The CDR3 totals 15 residues. Looked up from germline, CDR1 is SGHTA and CDR2 is FQGTGA. This CDR3 reads CASSPGGARNNEQFF. The CDR3 nucleotides are TGTGCCAGCAGCCCCGGGGGGGCCCGGAACAATGAGCAGTTCTTC. The full variable domain, in which reference TRBV7-3 and TRBJ2-1 provide the parts outside the CDR3, is GAGVSQTPSNKVTEKGKYVELRCDPISGHTALYWYRQSLGQGPEFLIYFQGTGAADDSGLPNDRFFAVRPEGSVSTLKIQRTERGDSAVYLCASSPGGARNNEQFFGPGTRLTVL.

The chain carries TRBV28 and TRBJ1-2; a weak D match, TRBD1 (5 bases). The germline V gene has CDR1 MDHEN and CDR2 SYDVKM. V was shortened by 3 bases and J by 3 bases, with 17 bases between the two germline ends. The CDR3 length is 16 residues. The CDR3 reads CASSFGRQGRDYGYTF. Written as DNA, the CDR3 is TGTGCCAGCAGTTTTGGCCGGCAGGGTCGGGACTATGGCTACACCTTC.

The chain carries TRBV7-9 and TRBJ1-3; D not certain. CDR3 length: 14 amino acids. Trimming left V 0 bases short and J 2 bases short, with 5 bases between. CDR1 SEHNR and CDR2 FQNEAQ come from the germline V gene (reference sequence). CDR3 nucleotides: TGTGCCAGCAGCTTAGCGCAGACTGGAAACACCATATATTTT. This translates into CASSLAQTGNTIYF. Together with reference TRBV7-9 and TRBJ1-3, the CDR3 gives the full variable domain: DTGVSQNPRHKITKRGQNVTFRCDPISEHNRLYWYRQTLGQGPEFLTYFQNEAQLEKSRLLSDRFSAERPKGSFSTLEIQRTEQGDSAMYLCASSLAQTGNTIYFGEGSWLTVV.

V is TRBV30 and J is TRBJ1-5; TRBD1 matches 8 bases. This CDR3 region has 12 residues. The germline gives CDR1 GTSNPN, CDR2 SVGIG (reference sequence). The V gene end was trimmed by 4 bases and the J gene end by 10 bases; junction bases not matched to a gene: 6. CDR3 in DNA: TGTGCCTGGATGGGCGGACAGGGCCCCCAGCATTTT. Its translation: CAWMGGQGPQHF. Looking up the rest from reference TRBV30 and TRBJ1-5 gives the full variable domain: SQTIHQWPATLVQPVGSPLSLECTVEGTSNPNLYWYRQAAGRGLQLLFYSVGIGQISSEVPQNLSASRPQDRQFILSSKKLLLSDSGFYLCAWMGGQGPQHFGDGTRLSIL.

The chain is built from TRBV29-1 and TRBJ2-1, with 9 bases aligning to TRBD1. This CDR3 comprises 16 residues. Germline V gene lookup returns CDR1 SQVTM and CDR2 ANQGSEA. V lost 8 bases and J lost 6; bases outside the gene matches: 17. CDR3 nucleotides: TGCAGCTCCCTCCGTCTCAGGACAGGGGATCGCAATGAGCAGTTCTTC. Translation: CSSLRLRTGDRNEQFF.

The chain links TRBV7-2 to TRBJ1-4; tentative D call: TRBD1 (5 bases). CDR3 length: 14 amino acids. Per the germline V gene, CDR1 is SGHTA and CDR2 is FQGNSA. With 7 bases removed from V and 6 bases from J, the gap between germline ends came to 15 bases. CDR3 sequence reads: CASTKEGWDEKLFF. DNA of the CDR3: TGTGCCAGCACCAAGGAGGGGTGGGATGAAAAACTGTTTTTT.

V usage is TRBV19 and J usage is TRBJ1-4, with D possibly TRBD1 on 6 matching bases. With 6 bases removed from V and 5 bases from J, the gap between germline ends came to 16 bases. The CDR3 has 15 amino acids. Germline V lookup: CDR1 LNHDA, CDR2 SQIVND (reference sequence). CDR3 sequence: CASSLNGQNNEKLFF. The CDR3 nucleotides read TGTGCCAGTAGCTTAAACGGACAGAACAATGAAAAACTGTTTTTT.